This T cell receptor beta chain was obtained from a study of blood T cell repertoires in COVID-19. Overall study: Specimens from acute and convalescent COVID-19 originated in the United States, Italy and Spain. PBMCs, B-cell-depleted T cells, or T cells provided the cDNA or gDNA that made up the material.

This CDR3 has 17 amino acids. The germline V gene has CDR1 SGHTA and CDR2 FQGNSA. Trimming removed 5 bases from V and 0 bases from J; junction bases left unmatched: 9. Original data processing: From reference gene primer amplification, estimates of nucleated cell counts were derived. The protocol was immunoSEQ multiplex PCR, while the TCRdb copy is restricted to in-frame clones and leaves out a portion. V, J and clone size are taken as reported in that table, and D and trimming were inferred from the DNA itself. The sample yields about 160,000 clones, almost 85% seen once. The chain combines TRBV7-2 with TRBJ2-3; 9 bases are a match to TRBD2. The receptor's source is a woman aged 80 or over with acute or convalescent COVID-19. Specimen: peripheral blood. DNA of the CDR3: TGTGCCAGCAGCGTTACCCCTAGCGGGACTAGCACAGATACGCAGTATTTT. As protein: CASSVTPSGTSTDTQYF. Full variable domain (missing parts from reference TRBV7-2 and TRBJ2-3): GAGVSQSPSNKVTEKGKDVELRCDPISGHTALYWYRQSLGQGLEFLIYFQGNSAPDKSGLPSDRFSAERTGGSVSTLTIQRTQQEDSAVYLCASSVTPSGTSTDTQYFGPGTRLTVL.